The rows below give T cell receptor beta chains drawn from one sample of a study of T cell responses to AZD1222 COVID-19 vaccine. Here immunoSEQ multiplex PCR was the method, and the copy in TCRdb shows in-frame clones only, minus some. In the table there are 55,000 to 75,000 clones, about 90% of which are singletons. This specimen consisted of peripheral blood, obtained on day 0 of AZD1222 vaccination. The receptor set was obtained from an adult in good health. Both conserved end residues are part of each CDR3. A D gene is named only where the DNA matches it firmly. Expanded clones get a size class; other rows say once, few or many, or leave the size out.

DNA	CDR3	J	size	D	V
TGTGCCTCCTCGACAGGGAACTATGGCTACACCTTC	CASSTGNYGYTF	TRBJ1-2	NA	TRBD1	TRBV30
TGCGCCAGCAGCCCTACACCGGGACTCCAGAACACTGAAGCTTTCTTT	CASSPTPGLQNTEAFF	TRBJ1-1	NA	NA	TRBV5-1
TGTGCCAGCAGCCAAGCCGTAGCTTGGACGGACACTGAAGCTTTCTTT	CASSQAVAWTDTEAFF	TRBJ1-1	NA	NA	TRBV3-1/TRBV3-2
TGCGCCAGCAATCCCGGGACAGCCTCCGGCTACACCTTC	CASNPGTASGYTF	TRBJ1-2	NA	TRBD1	TRBV5-1
TGTGCCAGCAGCTTAGGGACAGGGTGGTACGAGCAGTACTTC	CASSLGTGWYEQYF	TRBJ2-7	NA	TRBD1	TRBV7-2
TGTGCCTGGAGCGCCGGGGGGGTGAACACTGAAGCTTTCTTT	CAWSAGGVNTEAFF	TRBJ1-1	NA	NA	TRBV30
TGTGCCAGCGCGGGGAGCTCTGGAAACACCATATATTTT	CASAGSSGNTIYF	TRBJ1-3	NA	NA	TRBV3-1/TRBV3-2
TGTGCCACCCTCCCCCTAGCGGGGGGAACCAATGAGCAGTTCTTC	CATLPLAGGTNEQFF	TRBJ2-1	NA	TRBD2	TRBV27
TGTGCCAGCAGCCTTAGCGACAGGGTTTATGGCTACACCTTC	CASSLSDRVYGYTF	TRBJ1-2	NA	TRBD1	TRBV9
TGCGCCAGCAGCCAATGGACAGGGGACACCGGGGAGCTGTTTTTT	CASSQWTGDTGELFF	TRBJ2-2	NA	TRBD1	TRBV4-1
TGTGCCAGCAATGACCGCGGGGGAGGTGCAGATACGCAGTATTTT	CASNDRGGGADTQYF	TRBJ2-3	NA	TRBD2	TRBV11-1
TGTGCCAGCTCACCACGGGAGGGAATCACTGAAGCTTTCTTT	CASSPREGITEAFF	TRBJ1-1	NA	NA	TRBV18
TGTGCCAGCAGCTTAGATCTAGGGCAGGGGCGCACCTTC	CASSLDLGQGRTF	TRBJ1-2	NA	NA	TRBV11-2
TGTGCCAGCAGATGGAGACAGGGCAACTATTCACCCCTCCACTTT	CASRWRQGNYSPLHF	TRBJ1-6	NA	TRBD1	TRBV2
TGTGCCAGCAGCCCGGGAGAGGCGGCGGGGGATTCACCCCTCCACTTT	CASSPGEAAGDSPLHF	TRBJ1-6	NA	NA	TRBV3-1/TRBV3-2
TGCGCCAGCAGCTTGGAATCCGGGACTAGTGGCAATGAGCAGTTCTTC	CASSLESGTSGNEQFF	TRBJ2-1	NA	TRBD2	TRBV5-1
TGTGCCAGCAGCTACGGACAGGGCGTAACTAATGAAAAACTGTTTTTT	CASSYGQGVTNEKLFF	TRBJ1-4	once	TRBD1	TRBV7-9
TGTGCCAGCAGGGAAACCGGGACAAGTGAAGCTTTCTTT	CASRETGTSEAFF	TRBJ1-1	NA	NA	TRBV2
TGCGCCAGCAGCCAAATAACACAGGGGAGCTCCTATAATTCACCCCTCCACTTT	CASSQITQGSSYNSPLHF	TRBJ1-6	NA	TRBD1	TRBV4-1
TGTGCCAGCAGTGATGTTGCGGGGGCGAGCCAGCCCCAGCATTTT	CASSDVAGASQPQHF	TRBJ1-5	NA	NA	TRBV2
TGTGCCAGTAGATCGGGGGAACTAGCCAAAAACATTCAGTACTTC	CASRSGELAKNIQYF	TRBJ2-4	NA	NA	TRBV19
TGTGCCAGCAGTATACAGGGGGGCAATCAGCCCCAGCATTTT	CASSIQGGNQPQHF	TRBJ1-5	NA	TRBD1	TRBV2
TGTGCCAGCAGCCTAATGGGGGATTCACCCCTCCACTTT	CASSLMGDSPLHF	TRBJ1-6	once	NA	TRBV12-3/TRBV12-4
TGCGCCAGCAGCTTGGGCACAAGCGGGGGGAGTGAGACCCAGTACTTC	CASSLGTSGGSETQYF	TRBJ2-5	NA	TRBD2	TRBV5-1
TGTGCCAGCACCCTAGCGGGGTCGAACACCGGGGAGCTGTTTTTT	CASTLAGSNTGELFF	TRBJ2-2	NA	TRBD2	TRBV6-5
TGTGCCAGTAGTCCCCGGACAGGAAAGAGCAATCAGCCCCAGCATTTT	CASSPRTGKSNQPQHF	TRBJ1-5	NA	TRBD1	TRBV19
TGTGCCAGCAGCCCCCAGACAGGGATGAACACTGAAGCTTTCTTT	CASSPQTGMNTEAFF	TRBJ1-1	NA	TRBD1	TRBV7-6
TGTGCCAGTAGTCCCCACTTCGGGACCCAAAGCACAGATACGCAGTATTTT	CASSPHFGTQSTDTQYF	TRBJ2-3	NA	NA	TRBV19
TGTGCCAGCAGTGAAGGGCAGGGCGTGAATCAGCCCCAGCATTTT	CASSEGQGVNQPQHF	TRBJ1-5	NA	NA	TRBV2
TGTGCCAGCAGTGCCGGACAGGGTTACGGCTACACCTTC	CASSAGQGYGYTF	TRBJ1-2	once	TRBD1	TRBV2
TGTGCCAGTAGGGGGACAGGGGCCGCGCAGAGTAGGCCCCAGCATTTT	CASRGTGAAQSRPQHF	TRBJ1-5	NA	TRBD1	TRBV19
TGTGCCAGCAGCCCGGACCCTCCCAATGAGCAGTTCTTC	CASSPDPPNEQFF	TRBJ2-1	NA	NA	TRBV2
TGTGCCTCGGGGGTGGGAGCCAAAAACATTCAGTACTTC	CASGVGAKNIQYF	TRBJ2-4	NA	NA	TRBV6-5
TGTGCCAGTAGTACCCCCGGGACAGGGACCTATTACAATGAGCAGTTCTTC	CASSTPGTGTYYNEQFF	TRBJ2-1	NA	TRBD1	TRBV19
TGTGCCAGTAGTATGGTCCCGCCGCTACGCGGCTACACCTTC	CASSMVPPLRGYTF	TRBJ1-2	NA	NA	TRBV19
TGTGCCAGCAGTCCAACCGGGACAGGAGGCACAGATACGCAGTATTTT	CASSPTGTGGTDTQYF	TRBJ2-3	few	TRBD1	TRBV9